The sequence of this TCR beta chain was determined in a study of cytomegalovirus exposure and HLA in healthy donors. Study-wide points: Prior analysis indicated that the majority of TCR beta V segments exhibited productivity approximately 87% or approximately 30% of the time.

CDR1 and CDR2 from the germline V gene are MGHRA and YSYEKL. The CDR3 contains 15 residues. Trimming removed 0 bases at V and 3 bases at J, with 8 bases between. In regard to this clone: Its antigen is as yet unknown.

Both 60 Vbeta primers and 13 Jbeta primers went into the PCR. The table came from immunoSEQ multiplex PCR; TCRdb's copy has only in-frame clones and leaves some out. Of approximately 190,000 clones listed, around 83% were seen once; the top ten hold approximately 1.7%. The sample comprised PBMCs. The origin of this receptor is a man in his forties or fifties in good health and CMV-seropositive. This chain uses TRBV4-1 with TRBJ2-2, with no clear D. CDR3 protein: CASSQESIHTGELFF. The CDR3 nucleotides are TGCGCCAGCAGCCAAGAAAGCATTCACACCGGGGAGCTGTTTTTT.